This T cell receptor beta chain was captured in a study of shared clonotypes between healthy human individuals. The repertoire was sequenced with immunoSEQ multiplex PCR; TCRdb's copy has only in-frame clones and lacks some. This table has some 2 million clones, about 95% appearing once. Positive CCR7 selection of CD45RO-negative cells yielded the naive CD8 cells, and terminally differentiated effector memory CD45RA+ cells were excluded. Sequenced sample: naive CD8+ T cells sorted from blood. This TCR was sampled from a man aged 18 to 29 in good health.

CDR3: CASSPPSSDEQYF. In DNA, the CDR3 is TGTGCCAGCTCACCCCCCTCGAGCGACGAGCAGTACTTC. V and J are TRBV18 and TRBJ2-7, with D unresolved. V was cut by 3 bases and J by 5 bases, with 11 bases left in between. The germline V gene has CDR1 KGHSH and CDR2 LQKENI. This CDR3 spans 13 amino acids.